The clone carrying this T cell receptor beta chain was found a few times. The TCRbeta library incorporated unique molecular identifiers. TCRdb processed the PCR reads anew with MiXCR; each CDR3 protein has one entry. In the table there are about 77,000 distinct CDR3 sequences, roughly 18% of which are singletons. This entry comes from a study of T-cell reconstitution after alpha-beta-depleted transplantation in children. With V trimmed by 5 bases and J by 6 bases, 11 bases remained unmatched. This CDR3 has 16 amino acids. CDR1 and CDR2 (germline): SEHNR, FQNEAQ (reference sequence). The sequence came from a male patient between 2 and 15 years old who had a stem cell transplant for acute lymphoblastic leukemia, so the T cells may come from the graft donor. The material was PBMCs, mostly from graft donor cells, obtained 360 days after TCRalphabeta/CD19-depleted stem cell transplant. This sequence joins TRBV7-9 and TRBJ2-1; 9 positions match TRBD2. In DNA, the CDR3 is TGTGCCAGCAGCCCGGGGGGACTAGCTCTAATCAATGAGCAGTTCTTC. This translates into CASSPGGLALINEQFF.